The sequence of this T cell receptor beta chain was determined in a study of T cell responses to AZD1222 COVID-19 vaccine. CDR3 length: 14 residues. Germline loops: CDR1 MGHRA, CDR2 YSYEKL. The ends were cut back, 1 base at V and 7 bases at J, with 13 bases in the middle. The data were produced by immunoSEQ multiplex PCR, yet TCRdb's version contains in-frame clones alone and is incomplete. The top ten clones hold 16% of a sample with roughly 98,000 clones, 85% to 90% of them seen once. The chain employs TRBV4-1 and TRBJ1-1; D might be TRBD1 (6 bases). The clonotype was recovered from an adult who received the AZD1222 COVID-19 vaccine. Sequenced material: peripheral blood, taken 28 days after the second AZD1222 dose. CDR3 in amino acids: CASSQGTAYSEAFF. Written as DNA, the CDR3 is TGCGCCAGCAGCCAAGGGACAGCCTATAGTGAAGCTTTCTTT.